One and the same sample provided the 7 T cell receptor beta chains below, sequenced in a study of CD8 T cells in Susac syndrome. An amount of RNA that ranged from roughly 0.45 to 1 ug was reverse transcribed with random hexamers. TCRdb analysed the immunoSEQ multiplex PCR reads with MiXCR anew, one entry per CDR3 protein. Here the sample spans roughly 120,000 distinct CDR3 sequences, around 94% being singletons. Sample: CD4+ T cells from PBMCs. All receptors come from a human donor in good health.

This chain uses TRBV7-2 with TRBJ2-3, with 10 nucleotides matching TRBD1. With 3 bases clipped from V and 4 bases from J, the junction kept 4 bases outside the gene matches. The CDR3 spans 15 residues. The germline V gene has CDR1 SGHTA and CDR2 FQGNSA. CDR3 sequence reads: CASSFLGQGADTQYF. The CDR3 coding sequence is TGTGCCAGCAGCTTTCTTGGACAGGGGGCAGATACGCAGTATTTT. Supplemented by reference TRBV7-2 and TRBJ2-3, the full variable domain reads GAGVSQSPSNKVTEKGKDVELRCDPISGHTALYWYRQSLGQGLEFLIYFQGNSAPDKSGLPSDRFSAERTGGSVSTLTIQRTQQEDSAVYLCASSFLGQGADTQYFGPGTRLTVL.

The chain employs TRBV5-1 and TRBJ1-2; D is unclear. The CDR3 is 13 amino acids. Trimming removed 7 bases at V and 4 bases at J, with 14 bases between. The germline gives CDR1 SGHRS, CDR2 YFSETQ. The CDR3 coding sequence is TGCGCCAGCGGCCTTTCGTCCGGCTATGGCTACACCTTC. Protein: CASGLSSGYGYTF.

The chain links TRBV19 to TRBJ1-1; D is possibly TRBD1 (5 bases). Between the trimmed V and J ends, which lost 10 bases and 3 bases, there was a span of 24 bases. The CDR3 covers 16 residues. Per germline, CDR1 LNHDA and CDR2 SQIVND (reference sequence). CDR3 loop: CATSSLGNGDHTEAFF. CDR3 DNA: TGTGCCACCTCATCTCTAGGGAACGGGGACCACACTGAAGCTTTCTTT.

This clonotype is a singleton in its sample. The rearrangement links TRBV19 to TRBJ2-2; 8 bases line up with TRBD1. Germline CDR1 reads LNHDA; CDR2 reads SQIVND (reference sequence). V lost 4 bases, J lost 6 bases, and 7 bases stayed unmatched. The length of the CDR3 is 15 residues. CDR3 protein: CASSRSRDRSGELFF. Here the CDR3 DNA reads TGTGCCAGTAGTAGGTCCCGGGACAGGTCCGGGGAGCTGTTTTTT.

The J gene is TRBJ2-7, the V gene TRBV7-9; D may be TRBD1 (6 bases). From germline, CDR1 is SEHNR and CDR2 FQNEAQ (reference sequence). CDR3 length: 16 amino acids. V dropped 4 bases and J dropped 6 bases, with 22 bases sitting between them. CDR3 protein: CASSSTDRTETPEQYF. The CDR3 DNA is TGTGCCAGCAGCTCTACGGACAGAACGGAAACCCCCGAGCAGTACTTC. Full variable domain (outside the CDR3, taken from reference TRBV7-9 and TRBJ2-7): DTGVSQNPRHKITKRGQNVTFRCDPISEHNRLYWYRQTLGQGPEFLTYFQNEAQLEKSRLLSDRFSAERPKGSFSTLEIQRTEQGDSAMYLCASSSTDRTETPEQYFGPGTRLTVT.

The rearrangement links TRBV4-1 to TRBJ1-3; weak D call: TRBD1 (5 bases). CDR1 is MGHRA and CDR2 is YSYEKL in the germline V gene. V was cut by 2 bases and J by 4 bases, with 9 bases left in between. The CDR3 totals 14 residues. The CDR3: CASSQRWGGNTIYF. The CDR3 bases are TGCGCCAGCAGCCAACGATGGGGGGGAAACACCATATATTTT.

V gene TRBV18 combines with J gene TRBJ1-2; D uncertain. V lost 3 bases, J lost 5 bases, and 10 bases lay in between. The CDR3 extends over 13 amino acids. Germline V gene data show CDR1 as KGHSH and CDR2 as LQKENI. CDR3 nucleotide sequence: TGTGCCAGCTCACCCGGGGAGTCATATGGCTACACCTTC. Its protein product is CASSPGESYGYTF.